The next 14 T cell receptor beta chains were all read from a single sample in a study of cytomegalovirus exposure and HLA in healthy donors. With 60 Vbeta and 13 Jbeta primers, the PCR was carried out. The data were produced by immunoSEQ multiplex PCR, yet TCRdb's version contains in-frame clones alone and is incomplete. The repertoire holds some 110,000 clones, with roughly 80% as singletons. The sequenced sample was PBMCs. Receptors were obtained from a man aged 50-59 years in good health and CMV-seropositive.

The rearrangement uses TRBV6-4 and TRBJ1-5, with D hard to call. Trimming took 5 bases from V and 6 from J, leaving 11 bases between them. The CDR3 sequence is 13 residues long. CDR1 is MRHNA and CDR2 is SNTAGT in the germline V gene. In nucleotides, the CDR3 is TGTGCCAGCAGTCTCCTTCCAGGTCAGCCCCAGCATTTT. Its translation is CASSLLPGQPQHF.

The DNA for the CDR3 is TGTGCCAGCAGCGTAGACAGGGTGATCCCCTCTGGGGCCAACGTCCTGACTTTC. This encodes CASSVDRVIPSGANVLTF. This chain joins TRBV2 and TRBJ2-6, with 7 bases that match TRBD1. Losses at the gene ends were 6 bases for V and 0 bases for J; bases not matched to a gene: 11. Germline CDR1 is SNHLY and CDR2 is FYNNEI. The CDR3 runs 18 residues.

The chain couples TRBV7-2 to TRBJ2-7, with TRBD1 identical over 9 bases. V lost 4 bases, J lost 1 base, and 2 bases stayed unmatched. Germline lookup yields CDR1 SGHTA and CDR2 FQGNSA. The CDR3 runs 14 residues. The CDR3 sequence: CASSSGTGSYEQYF. CDR3 DNA: TGTGCCAGCAGCTCCGGGACAGGGTCCTACGAGCAGTACTTC. The full variable domain, rest sourced from reference TRBV7-2 and TRBJ2-7, is GAGVSQSPSNKVTEKGKDVELRCDPISGHTALYWYRQSLGQGLEFLIYFQGNSAPDKSGLPSDRFSAERTGGSVSTLTIQRTQQEDSAVYLCASSSGTGSYEQYFGPGTRLTVT.

The chain has TRBV7-9 and TRBJ2-7; the D gene is possibly TRBD2 (5 bases). The CDR3 consists of 13 residues. With 2 bases removed from V and 4 bases from J, the gap between germline ends came to 9 bases. CDR1 is SEHNR and CDR2 is FQNEAQ in the germline V gene (reference sequence). The CDR3 DNA is TGTGCCAGCAGCTTATTAGGCGGGTACGAGCAGTACTTC. Its translation is CASSLLGGYEQYF.

V gene TRBV19 combines with J gene TRBJ1-1; 8 bases map to TRBD1. The CDR3 is 14 residues long. J lost 5 bases, V lost 3 bases, and 5 bases had no gene match. Looked up from germline, CDR1 is LNHDA and CDR2 is SQIVND (reference sequence). The CDR3 loop is CASSIQTGETEAFF. The CDR3 nucleotides are TGTGCCAGTAGTATCCAGACAGGGGAGACTGAAGCTTTCTTT. Drawing the rest from reference TRBV19 and TRBJ1-1, the complete variable domain is DGGITQSPKYLFRKEGQNVTLSCEQNLNHDAMYWYRQDPGQGLRLIYYSQIVNDFQKGDIAEGYSVSREKKESFPLTVTSAQKNPTAFYLCASSIQTGETEAFFGQGTRLTVV.

The table lists this clone with a few counts. This sequence joins TRBV19 and TRBJ2-6, with a tentative D call TRBD2 (5 bases). The CDR3 extends over 16 amino acids. V was shortened by 5 bases and J by 3 bases, with 14 bases between the two germline ends. Germline V lookup: CDR1 LNHDA, CDR2 SQIVND (reference sequence). This chain's CDR3 is CASSSRPGFGANVLTF. The CDR3 DNA is TGTGCCAGTAGTTCTCGTCCGGGATTTGGGGCCAACGTCCTGACTTTC. Full variable domain (rest looked up from reference TRBV19 and TRBJ2-6): DGGITQSPKYLFRKEGQNVTLSCEQNLNHDAMYWYRQDPGQGLRLIYYSQIVNDFQKGDIAEGYSVSREKKESFPLTVTSAQKNPTAFYLCASSSRPGFGANVLTFGAGSRLTVL.

The V call is TRBV25-1, the J call TRBJ2-2; tentative D call: TRBD2 (6 bases). V was cut by 3 bases and J by 6 bases, with 14 bases left in between. Germline V gives CDR1 MGHDK, CDR2 SYGVNS. CDR3 length: 15 residues. In nucleotides, the CDR3 is TGTGCCAGCAGTGACACTAGCAGCTTCTCCGGGGAGCTGTTTTTT. Its protein is CASSDTSSFSGELFF.

The rearrangement links TRBV7-2 to TRBJ2-1, with 9 bases identical to TRBD1. J was trimmed by 5 bases and V by 6 bases; bases with no gene match: 5. The CDR3 runs 14 residues. Germline loops: CDR1 SGHTA, CDR2 FQGNSA. The chain's CDR3 is CASRSNRGHNEQFF. In DNA, the CDR3 is TGTGCCAGCAGATCTAACAGGGGGCACAATGAGCAGTTCTTC.

The chain has TRBV18 and TRBJ2-5; 7 nucleotides match TRBD1. Germline V gene sequence: CDR1 KGHSH, CDR2 LQKENI. V was pared by 5 bases and J by 1 base, with 7 bases of the junction left unmatched. The length of the CDR3 is 15 residues. The CDR3 DNA reads TGTGCCAGCTCAGCCGGGACAGCTGCCCAAGAGACCCAGTACTTC. It encodes CASSAGTAAQETQYF.

The genes are TRBV5-1 and TRBJ1-3; tentatively, D is TRBD1 (6 bases). V was trimmed by 5 bases and J by 4 bases, leaving 19 bases between them. The germline gives CDR1 SGHRS, CDR2 YFSETQ. The CDR3 totals 16 residues. CDR3 nucleotide sequence: TGCGCCAGCAGGGAGGCATCCAGGGGAATCGGAAACACCATATATTTT. Translated: CASREASRGIGNTIYF.

The V call is TRBV28, the J call TRBJ1-1; 7 nucleotides line up with TRBD1. The V and J ends lost 6 bases and 10 bases, in that order; junction bases with no gene match: 14. In germline, CDR1 is MDHEN, CDR2 SYDVKM. The CDR3 covers 14 residues. In DNA, the CDR3 is TGTGCCAGCAGCCCACCGGGGCACAGGGGCCGAGCTTTCTTT. Residues: CASSPPGHRGRAFF.

The rearrangement links TRBV9 to TRBJ2-3; TRBD1 agrees at 7 bases. The CDR3 is 15 residues long. The germline V gene has CDR1 SGDLS and CDR2 YYNGEE. The V and J ends lost 4 bases and 1 base, in that order; junction bases with no gene match: 6. The CDR3 sequence is CASSPRGQGTDTQYF. CDR3 sequence (DNA): TGTGCCAGCAGCCCCCGCGGACAGGGCACAGATACGCAGTATTTT.

This clone was picked up one time. The V and J genes are TRBV7-9 and TRBJ1-1; no reliable D call. The CDR3 contains 14 residues. Trimming left V 2 bases short and J 6 bases short, with 13 bases between. The germline gives CDR1 SEHNR, CDR2 FQNEAQ (reference sequence). CDR3 sequence (DNA): TGTGCCAGCAGCTTAACGCGCAGGCTGGCTGAAGCTTTCTTT. This codes for CASSLTRRLAEAFF.

The chain recombines TRBV6-1 with TRBJ1-4; D is possibly TRBD1 (5 bases). There are 14 residues in the CDR3. Looked up from germline, CDR1 is MNHNS and CDR2 is SASEGT. V shed 3 bases and J shed 7 bases, with 12 bases lying between them. The CDR3 nucleotides are TGTGCCAGCAGTGAGGGGGGAGTTGGTGAAAAACTGTTTTTT. It is translated as CASSEGGVGEKLFF.